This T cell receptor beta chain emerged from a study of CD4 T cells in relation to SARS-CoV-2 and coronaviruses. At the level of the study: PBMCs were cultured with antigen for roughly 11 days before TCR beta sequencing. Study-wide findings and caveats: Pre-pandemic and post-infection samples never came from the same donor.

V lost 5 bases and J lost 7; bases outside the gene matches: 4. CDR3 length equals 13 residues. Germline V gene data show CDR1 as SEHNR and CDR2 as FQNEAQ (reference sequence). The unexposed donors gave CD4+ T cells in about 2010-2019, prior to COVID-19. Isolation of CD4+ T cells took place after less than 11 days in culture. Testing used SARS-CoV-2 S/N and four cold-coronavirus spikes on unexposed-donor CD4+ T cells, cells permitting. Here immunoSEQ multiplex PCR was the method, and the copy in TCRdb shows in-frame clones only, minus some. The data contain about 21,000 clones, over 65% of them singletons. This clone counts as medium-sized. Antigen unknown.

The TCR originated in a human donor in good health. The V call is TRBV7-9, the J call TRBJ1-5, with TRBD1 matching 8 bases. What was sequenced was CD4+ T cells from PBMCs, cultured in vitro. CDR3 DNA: TGTGCCAGCAGCCCGGACAGGGTCCAGCCCCAGCATTTT. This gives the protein CASSPDRVQPQHF.